This is a list of T cell receptor beta chains from one sample in a study of blood T cell repertoires in COVID-19. Libraries were prepared by immunoSEQ multiplex PCR; TCRdb keeps only in-frame clonotypes and omits some of them. This table has 200,000 to 300,000 clones, approximately 85% appearing once. Sequencing input: peripheral blood. Source of these receptors: an older woman with active or convalescent COVID-19. Each CDR3 is given with its conserved first and last residue. A D gene is named only where the DNA matches it firmly. The listing skips clone size in some rows; elsewhere it reads once, few, many or a size class.

len: 14
d_gene: TRBD1
abundance: few
v_gene: TRBV28
j_gene: TRBJ2-7
CDR3aa: CASSLWDRGYEQYF
CDR3nt: TGTGCCAGCAGTTTATGGGACAGGGGTTACGAGCAGTACTTC

len: 16
d_gene: TRBD2
abundance: -
v_gene: TRBV18
j_gene: TRBJ2-3
CDR3aa: CASSPQAGASTDTQYF
CDR3nt: TGTGCCAGCTCACCACAAGCGGGGGCGAGCACAGATACGCAGTATTTT

len: 14
d_gene: TRBD1
abundance: once
v_gene: TRBV3-1/TRBV3-2
j_gene: TRBJ2-3
CDR3aa: CASSLQGLKDTQYF
CDR3nt: TGTGCCAGCAGCCTACAGGGGTTGAAGGATACGCAGTATTTT

len: 13
d_gene: TRBD1
abundance: -
v_gene: TRBV5-6
j_gene: TRBJ1-3
CDR3aa: CASSPDRGNTIYF
CDR3nt: TGTGCCAGCAGCCCGGACAGGGGAAACACCATATATTTT

len: 14
d_gene: TRBD1
abundance: -
v_gene: TRBV11-2
j_gene: TRBJ1-1
CDR3aa: CASSRGQANTEAFF
CDR3nt: TGTGCCAGCAGCCGAGGACAGGCGAACACTGAAGCTTTCTTT

len: 12
d_gene: -
abundance: -
v_gene: TRBV30
j_gene: TRBJ1-2
CDR3aa: CAWTGGAGGYTF
CDR3nt: TGTGCCTGGACGGGGGGGGCTGGGGGCTACACCTTC

len: 15
d_gene: TRBD2
abundance: -
v_gene: TRBV5-8
j_gene: TRBJ2-1
CDR3aa: CASSRGLAGHNEQFF
CDR3nt: TGTGCCAGCAGCCGCGGACTAGCGGGGCACAATGAGCAGTTCTTC

len: 13
d_gene: -
abundance: -
v_gene: TRBV10-3
j_gene: TRBJ1-5
CDR3aa: CAISRHPGQPQHF
CDR3nt: TGTGCCATCAGCCGACACCCCGGTCAGCCCCAGCATTTT

len: 14
d_gene: TRBD2
abundance: -
v_gene: TRBV11-2
j_gene: TRBJ2-5
CDR3aa: CASSLGLAYETQYF
CDR3nt: TGTGCCAGCAGCTTGGGACTAGCATACGAGACCCAGTACTTC

len: 15
d_gene: TRBD1
abundance: -
v_gene: TRBV6-5
j_gene: TRBJ1-1
CDR3aa: CASTFYGQENTEAFF
CDR3nt: TGTGCCAGCACCTTCTATGGACAGGAGAACACTGAAGCTTTCTTT

len: 15
d_gene: -
abundance: -
v_gene: TRBV27
j_gene: TRBJ1-3
CDR3aa: CASSLRGSSGNTIYF
CDR3nt: TGTGCCAGCAGTTTACGGGGTTCGAGTGGAAACACCATATATTTT

len: 15
d_gene: -
abundance: many
v_gene: TRBV6-5
j_gene: TRBJ1-1
CDR3aa: CASSYDQGSSTEAFF
CDR3nt: TGTGCCAGCAGTTACGATCAGGGGAGTAGCACTGAAGCTTTCTTT

len: 17
d_gene: TRBD1
abundance: few
v_gene: TRBV10-3
j_gene: TRBJ2-7
CDR3aa: CAINEPGQGAVVHEQYF
CDR3nt: TGTGCCATCAACGAACCGGGACAGGGGGCGGTAGTCCACGAGCAGTACTTC

len: 19
d_gene: -
abundance: -
v_gene: TRBV21-1
j_gene: TRBJ1-5
CDR3aa: CASSESCNRGHYSNQPQHF
CDR3nt: TGTGCCAGCAGCGAAAGTTGTAACAGGGGCCATTATAGCAATCAGCCCCAGCATTTT

len: 14
d_gene: -
abundance: -
v_gene: TRBV27
j_gene: TRBJ2-7
CDR3aa: CASSSRDNYYEQYF
CDR3nt: TGTGCCAGCAGTTCCCGGGACAATTACTACGAGCAGTACTTC

len: 13
d_gene: -
abundance: few
v_gene: TRBV11-3
j_gene: TRBJ2-3
CDR3aa: CASSLDPLDTQYF
CDR3nt: TGTGCCAGCAGCTTAGACCCATTAGATACGCAGTATTTT

len: 15
d_gene: TRBD2
abundance: -
v_gene: TRBV5-1
j_gene: TRBJ2-2
CDR3aa: CASSLTSGDTGELFF
CDR3nt: TGCGCCAGCAGCCTCACTAGCGGGGATACCGGGGAGCTGTTTTTT